Presented here are 19 T cell receptor beta chains from one specimen sequenced in a study of T cell changes during pregnancy in multiple sclerosis. Libraries were prepared by immunoSEQ multiplex PCR; TCRdb keeps only in-frame clonotypes and omits some of them. The sample lists about 52,000 clones, 85% to 95% seen once, with less than 0.3% in the top ten. The input for sequencing was CD4+ T cells from peripheral blood mononuclear cells, taken in the third trimester of pregnancy. These receptors all come from a female donor with multiple sclerosis, enrolled in a pregnancy study.

This clone was detected only once. The chain joins TRBV9 to TRBJ2-6; D gene unclear. The CDR3 sequence is 16 residues long. Trimming cost V 4 bases and J 0 bases, with 11 bases left between them. Germline-derived CDR1 and CDR2 are SGDLS and YYNGEE. CDR3 sequence (DNA): TGTGCCAGCAGCCGCGATCATAGCTCTGGGGCCAACGTCCTGACTTTC. It translates to CASSRDHSSGANVLTF.

The V call is TRBV4-2, the J call TRBJ2-1; D is possibly TRBD2 (5 bases). V was pared by 0 bases and J by 4 bases, with 16 bases between. Germline V CDR1 and CDR2: LGHNA, YNFKEQ. The CDR3 runs 17 residues. Written as DNA, the CDR3 is TGTGCCAGCAGCCAAGAGGGAGCCGGGAAGAGGTACAATGAGCAGTTCTTC. Protein sequence: CASSQEGAGKRYNEQFF.

The chain is built from TRBV9 and TRBJ1-5; D unresolved. Germline CDR1 SGDLS, CDR2 YYNGEE. The CDR3 is made up of 14 amino acids. V was shortened by 0 bases and J by 5 bases, with 9 bases between the two germline ends. In DNA form, the CDR3 reads TGTGCCAGCAGCGTAGATCCCGTTTATCAGCCCCAGCATTTT. It translates to CASSVDPVYQPQHF.

CDR3 amino acids: CASSDTGGASYNEQFF. The CDR3 region has the DNA TGTGCCAGCAGTGATACAGGGGGGGCCTCCTACAATGAGCAGTTCTTC. The chain combines TRBV25-1 with TRBJ2-1, with TRBD1 as a possible D gene (8 bases). CDR3 length equals 16 residues. Germline CDR1 reads MGHDK; CDR2 reads SYGVNS. The V gene lost 3 bases and the J gene lost 0 bases, with 12 bases spanning the gap.

V gene TRBV5-1 combines with J gene TRBJ1-2, with a tentative D call TRBD1 (5 bases). Germline V lookup: CDR1 SGHRS, CDR2 YFSETQ. Trimming took off 4 bases at V and 4 bases at J, with 17 bases between the two ends. The CDR3 runs 15 residues. The CDR3 spells CASSSGGEGLYGYTF. The DNA of the CDR3 is TGCGCCAGCAGCAGCGGAGGGGAGGGGCTCTATGGCTACACCTTC.

The chain links TRBV5-1 to TRBJ2-7; 7 nucleotides agree with TRBD1. J was trimmed by 0 bases and V by 1 base; bases with no gene match: 7. The CDR3 runs to 16 residues. Germline V gene sequence: CDR1 SGHRS, CDR2 YFSETQ. The CDR3 reads CASSLTRQGGSYEQYF. Written as DNA, the CDR3 is TGCGCCAGCAGCTTGACCAGACAGGGTGGCTCCTACGAGCAGTACTTC.

The V call is TRBV28, the J call TRBJ2-7; 13 bases map to TRBD2. In germline, CDR1 is MDHEN, CDR2 SYDVKM. Losses at the gene ends were 5 bases for V and 7 bases for J; bases not matched to a gene: 17. This CDR3 spans 18 amino acids. This CDR3 is CASSTRTSGRGLWGEQYF. The DNA for the CDR3 is TGTGCCAGCAGTACACGGACTAGCGGGAGAGGGCTTTGGGGGGAGCAGTACTTC.

The chain recombines TRBV10-3 with TRBJ1-5, with 12 bases lining up with TRBD1. Germline values: CDR1 ENHRY, CDR2 SYGVKD. The CDR3 consists of 18 residues. With 3 bases clipped from V and 6 bases from J, the junction kept 12 bases outside the gene matches. CDR3 sequence (DNA): TGTGCCATCAGTGAAGGGGGCGGGACAGGGGGCTCGGGTCAGCCCCAGCATTTT. This encodes CAISEGGGTGGSGQPQHF.

V usage is TRBV27 and J usage is TRBJ2-2; TRBD2 agrees at 13 bases. CDR1 is MNHEY, CDR2 SMNVEV, per germline (reference sequence). V was clipped by 6 bases and J by 8 bases; unmatched bases: 9. The CDR3 totals 16 residues. The CDR3 loop is CASRPTSGRTMGELFF. CDR3 in DNA: TGTGCCAGCAGGCCGACTAGCGGGAGGACCATGGGGGAGCTGTTTTTT.

This clone was recorded once. The V gene is TRBV7-9, the J gene TRBJ2-6, with TRBD2 matching 13 bases. Germline V gene data show CDR1 as SEHNR and CDR2 as FQNEAQ (reference sequence). After removal of 5 bases from V and 2 bases from J, the junction contained 9 bases not matched to a gene. This CDR3 is 19 amino acids long. The CDR3 loop reads CASSPRTGLAGAGANVLTF. CDR3 bases: TGTGCCAGCAGCCCCCGGACAGGACTAGCGGGAGCTGGGGCCAACGTCCTGACTTTC.

The chain links TRBV19 to TRBJ1-5; D gene unclear. The CDR3 is 13 residues long. V was trimmed by 5 bases and J by 6 bases, leaving 11 bases between them. Germline CDR1 and CDR2: LNHDA and SQIVND (reference sequence). CDR3 sequence reads: CASSVGWSQPQHF. The DNA of the CDR3 is TGTGCCAGTAGTGTTGGGTGGAGTCAGCCCCAGCATTTT.

The chain recombines TRBV9 with TRBJ1-1; unclear D gene. The CDR3 sequence is 14 residues long. V lost 0 bases and J lost 3, with 9 bases in between. Germline CDR1 reads SGDLS; CDR2 reads YYNGEE. CDR3 in amino acids: CASSVASRDTEAFF. In DNA form, the CDR3 reads TGTGCCAGCAGCGTAGCTTCGAGAGACACTGAAGCTTTCTTT.

The chain recombines TRBV9 with TRBJ2-7, with 9 bases that match TRBD2. Germline V lookup: CDR1 SGDLS, CDR2 YYNGEE. The J segment lost 2 bases and the V segment lost 3 bases, leaving 6 bases of the junction unmatched. The CDR3 runs 15 residues. In nucleotides, the CDR3 is TGTGCCAGCAGCGAAAATATAGCGGGAGCCTACGAGCAGTACTTC. Amino acids: CASSENIAGAYEQYF.

The chain uses TRBV27 and TRBJ2-7; 9 bases agree with TRBD2. The V and J ends lost 6 bases and 12 bases, in that order; junction bases with no gene match: 15. Germline CDR1 reads MNHEY; CDR2 reads SMNVEV (reference sequence). This CDR3 spans 14 amino acids. DNA of the CDR3: TGTGCCAGCAGACAGAGGGGCGGGAGGGCCGATGGGTACTTC. This gives the protein CASRQRGGRADGYF.

The V call is TRBV7-3, the J call TRBJ2-3; the D is unclear. This CDR3 has 13 residues. Germline V gene sequence: CDR1 SGHTA, CDR2 FQGTGA. V lost 1 base, J lost 5 bases, and 7 bases lay in between. The CDR3 DNA reads as TGTGCCAGCAGCTTAAGCCTAGGAGATACGCAGTATTTT. This encodes CASSLSLGDTQYF. Combining the CDR3 with reference TRBV7-3 and TRBJ2-3 gives the whole variable domain GAGVSQTPSNKVTEKGKYVELRCDPISGHTALYWYRQSLGQGPEFLIYFQGTGAADDSGLPNDRFFAVRPEGSVSTLKIQRTERGDSAVYLCASSLSLGDTQYFGPGTRLTVL.

The chain couples TRBV15 to TRBJ2-2; D is undetermined. This CDR3 has 14 amino acids. Trimming took off 0 bases at V and 2 bases at J, with 4 bases between the two ends. CDR1 LNHNV and CDR2 YYDKDF come from the germline V gene (reference sequence). The CDR3 reads CATSRDTNTGELFF. The CDR3 DNA is TGTGCCACCAGCAGAGACACAAACACCGGGGAGCTGTTTTTT. The full variable domain, completed using reference TRBV15 and TRBJ2-2, is DAMVIQNPRYQVTQFGKPVTLSCSQTLNHNVMYWYQQKSSQAPKLLFHYYDKDFNNEADTPDNFQSRRPNTSFCFLDIRSPGLGDTAMYLCATSRDTNTGELFFGEGSRLTVL.

The genes are TRBV5-1 and TRBJ1-2; TRBD1 agrees at 11 bases. CDR3 size: 16 residues. CDR1 is SGHRS and CDR2 is YFSETQ in the germline V gene. With V trimmed by 1 base and J by 4 bases, 6 bases remained unmatched. The CDR3 sequence is CASSLTGQGDGYGYTF. In DNA, the CDR3 is TGCGCCAGCAGCTTGACGGGACAGGGGGACGGCTATGGCTACACCTTC. Filled out from reference TRBV5-1 and TRBJ1-2, the complete variable domain reads KAGVTQTPRYLIKTRGQQVTLSCSPISGHRSVSWYQQTPGQGLQFLFEYFSETQRNKGNFPGRFSGRQFSNSRSEMNVSTLELGDSALYLCASSLTGQGDGYGYTFGSGTRLTVV.

The genes are TRBV6-5 and TRBJ2-7; TRBD2 might be the D (6 bases). This CDR3 comprises 13 residues. V dropped 2 bases and J dropped 7 bases, with 12 bases sitting between them. Per the germline V gene, CDR1 is MNHEY and CDR2 is SVGAGI. CDR3 in DNA: TGTGCCAGCAGTTACAGGAGGAGCGGGGAGCAGTACTTC. This sequence encodes CASSYRRSGEQYF.

As DNA, the CDR3 is TGCGCCAGCAGCATAGGGACAGGAGGCACCGGGGAGCTGTTTTTT. As protein: CASSIGTGGTGELFF. The chain has TRBV5-1 and TRBJ2-2; 8 bases are shared with TRBD1. The germline V gene has CDR1 SGHRS and CDR2 YFSETQ. The CDR3 sequence is 15 residues long. J was trimmed by 4 bases and V by 4 bases; bases with no gene match: 6.